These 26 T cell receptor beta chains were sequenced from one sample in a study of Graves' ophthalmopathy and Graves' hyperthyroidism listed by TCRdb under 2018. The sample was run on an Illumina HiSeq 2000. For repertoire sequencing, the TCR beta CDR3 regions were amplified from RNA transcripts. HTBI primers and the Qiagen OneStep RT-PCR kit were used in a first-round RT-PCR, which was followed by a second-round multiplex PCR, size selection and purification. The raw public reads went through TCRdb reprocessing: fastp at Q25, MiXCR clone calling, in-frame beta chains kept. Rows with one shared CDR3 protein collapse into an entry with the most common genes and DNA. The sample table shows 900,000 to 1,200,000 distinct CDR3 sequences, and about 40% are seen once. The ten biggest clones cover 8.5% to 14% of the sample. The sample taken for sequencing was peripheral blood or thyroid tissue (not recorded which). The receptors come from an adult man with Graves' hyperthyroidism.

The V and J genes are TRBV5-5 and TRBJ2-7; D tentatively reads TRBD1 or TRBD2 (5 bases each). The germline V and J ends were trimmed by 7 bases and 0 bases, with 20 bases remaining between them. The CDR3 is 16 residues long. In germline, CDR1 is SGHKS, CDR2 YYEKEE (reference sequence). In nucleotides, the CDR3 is TGTGCCAGCGCGATCTGGACGGGACCCTTCTCCTACGAGCAGTACTTC. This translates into CASAIWTGPFSYEQYF. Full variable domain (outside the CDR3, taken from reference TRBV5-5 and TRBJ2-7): DAGVTQSPTHLIKTRGQQVTLRCSPISGHKSVSWYQQVLGQGPQFIFQYYEKEERGRGNFPDRFSARQFPNYSSELNVNALLLGDSALYLCASAIWTGPFSYEQYFGPGTRLTVT.

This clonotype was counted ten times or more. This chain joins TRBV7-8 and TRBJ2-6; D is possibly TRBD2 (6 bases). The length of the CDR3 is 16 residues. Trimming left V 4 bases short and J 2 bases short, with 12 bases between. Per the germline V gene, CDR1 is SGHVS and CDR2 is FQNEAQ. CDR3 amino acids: CASSWLEGPGANVLTF. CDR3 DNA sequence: TGTGCCAGCAGCTGGTTGGAGGGCCCTGGGGCCAACGTCCTGACTTTC.

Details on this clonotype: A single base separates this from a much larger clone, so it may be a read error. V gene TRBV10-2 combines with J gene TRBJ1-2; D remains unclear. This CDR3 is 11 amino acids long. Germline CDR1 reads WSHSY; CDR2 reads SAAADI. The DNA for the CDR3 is TGCGCCGCCGGCGGCGGTTATGACTACACCTTC. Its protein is CAAGGGYDYTF.

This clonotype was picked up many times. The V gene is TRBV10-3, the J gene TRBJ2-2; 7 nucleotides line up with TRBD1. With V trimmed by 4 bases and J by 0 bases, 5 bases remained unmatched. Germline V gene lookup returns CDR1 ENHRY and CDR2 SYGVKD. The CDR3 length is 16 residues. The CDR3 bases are TGTGCCATCAGTGGTCCGGGACAGCCGAACACCGGGGAGCTGTTTTTT. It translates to CAISGPGQPNTGELFF.

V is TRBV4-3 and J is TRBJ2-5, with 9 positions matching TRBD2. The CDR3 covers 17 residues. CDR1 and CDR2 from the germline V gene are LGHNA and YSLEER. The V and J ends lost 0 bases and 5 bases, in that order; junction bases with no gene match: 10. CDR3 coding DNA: TGCGCCAGCAGCCAAGATTTAAGCGGGGGGTGGGAGGAGACCCAGTACTTC. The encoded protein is CASSQDLSGGWEETQYF.

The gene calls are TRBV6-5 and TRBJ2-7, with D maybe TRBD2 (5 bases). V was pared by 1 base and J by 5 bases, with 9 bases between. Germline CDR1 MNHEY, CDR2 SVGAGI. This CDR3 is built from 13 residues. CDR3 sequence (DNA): TGTGCCAGCAGTTACTTGGGGAGCGACGAGCAGTACTTC. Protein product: CASSYLGSDEQYF.

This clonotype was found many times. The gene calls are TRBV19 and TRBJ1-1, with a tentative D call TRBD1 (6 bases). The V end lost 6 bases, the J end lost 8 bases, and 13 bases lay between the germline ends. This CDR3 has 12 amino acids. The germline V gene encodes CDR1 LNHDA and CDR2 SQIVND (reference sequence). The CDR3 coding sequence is TGTGCCAGTAGCATCGGACAGTTAGAAGCTTTCTTT. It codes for CASSIGQLEAFF.

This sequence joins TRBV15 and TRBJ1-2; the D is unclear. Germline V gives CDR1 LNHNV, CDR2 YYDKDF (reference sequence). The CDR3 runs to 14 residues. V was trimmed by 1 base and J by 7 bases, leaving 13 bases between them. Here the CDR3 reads CATSRGDGVAGYTF. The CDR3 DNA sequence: TGTGCCACCAGCAGAGGAGACGGGGTGGCTGGCTACACCTTC.

CDR3 nucleotides: TGTGCTAACCTGGACAGTCGGCAAGAGACCCAGTACTTC. This sequence encodes CANLDSRQETQYF. The chain couples TRBV24-1 to TRBJ2-5; TRBD1 might be the D (6 bases). The CDR3 contains 13 residues. CDR1 is KGHDR, CDR2 SFDVKD, per germline.

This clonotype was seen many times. CDR3 amino acids: CASSPHGAYYGYTF. CDR3 DNA: TGTGCCAGCAGTCCCCACGGAGCCTACTATGGCTACACCTTC. This rearrangement joins TRBV12-3 or TRBV12-4 to TRBJ1-2; D is uncertain. The CDR3 loop spans 14 amino acids. Trimming removed 5 bases from V and 3 bases from J, with 13 bases in between.

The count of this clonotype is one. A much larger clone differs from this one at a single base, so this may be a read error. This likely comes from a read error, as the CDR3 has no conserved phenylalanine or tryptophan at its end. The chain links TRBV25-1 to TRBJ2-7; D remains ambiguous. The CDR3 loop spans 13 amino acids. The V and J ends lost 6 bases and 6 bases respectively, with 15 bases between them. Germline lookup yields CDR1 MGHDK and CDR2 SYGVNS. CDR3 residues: CASSPRVMREQYL. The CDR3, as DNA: TGTGCCAGCAGCCCCCGCGTCATGCGCGAGCAGTACCTC.

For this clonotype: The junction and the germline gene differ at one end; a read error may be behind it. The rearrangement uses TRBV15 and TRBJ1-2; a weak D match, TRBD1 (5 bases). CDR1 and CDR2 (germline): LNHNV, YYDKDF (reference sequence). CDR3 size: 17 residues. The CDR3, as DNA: TGTGCCAGCAGCCAAGATCAAGGGCAGGGTTTTGCCTATGGCTACACCTTC. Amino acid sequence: CASSQDQGQGFAYGYTF. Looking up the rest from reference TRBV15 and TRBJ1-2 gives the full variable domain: DAMVIQNPRYQVTQFGKPVTLSCSQTLNHNVMYWYQQKSSQAPKLLFHYYDKDFNNEADTPDNFQSRRPNTSFCFLDIRSPGLGDTAMYLCASSQDQGQGFAYGYTFGSGTRLTVV.

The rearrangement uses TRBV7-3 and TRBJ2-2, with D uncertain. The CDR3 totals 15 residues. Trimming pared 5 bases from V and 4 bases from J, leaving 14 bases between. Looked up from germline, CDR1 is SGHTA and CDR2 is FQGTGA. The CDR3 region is CASSHTPTSTGELFF. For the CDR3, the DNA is TGTGCCAGCAGCCACACCCCGACCAGCACCGGGGAGCTGTTTTTT. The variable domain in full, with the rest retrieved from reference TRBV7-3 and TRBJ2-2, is GAGVSQTPSNKVTEKGKYVELRCDPISGHTALYWYRQSLGQGPEFLIYFQGTGAADDSGLPNDRFFAVRPEGSVSTLKIQRTERGDSAVYLCASSHTPTSTGELFFGEGSRLTVL.

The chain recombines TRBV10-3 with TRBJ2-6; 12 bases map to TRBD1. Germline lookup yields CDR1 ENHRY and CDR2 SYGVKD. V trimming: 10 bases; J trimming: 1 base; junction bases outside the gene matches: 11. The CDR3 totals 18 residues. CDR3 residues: CATYSGTGGASGANVLTF. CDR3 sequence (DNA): TGTGCCACCTACTCCGGGACAGGGGGCGCGTCTGGGGCCAACGTCCTGACTTTC.

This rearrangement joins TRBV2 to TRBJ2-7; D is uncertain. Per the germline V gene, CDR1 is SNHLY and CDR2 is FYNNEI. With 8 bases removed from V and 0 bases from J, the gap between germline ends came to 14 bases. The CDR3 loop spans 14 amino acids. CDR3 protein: CASPQGFGSYEQYF. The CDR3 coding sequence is TGTGCCAGCCCCCAAGGGTTTGGCTCCTACGAGCAGTACTTC.

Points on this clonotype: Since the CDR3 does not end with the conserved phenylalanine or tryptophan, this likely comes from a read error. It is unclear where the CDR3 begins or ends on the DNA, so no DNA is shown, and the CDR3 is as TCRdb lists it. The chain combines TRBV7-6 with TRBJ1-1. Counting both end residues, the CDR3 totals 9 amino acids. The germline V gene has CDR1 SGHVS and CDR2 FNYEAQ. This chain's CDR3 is CASSLRLVA.

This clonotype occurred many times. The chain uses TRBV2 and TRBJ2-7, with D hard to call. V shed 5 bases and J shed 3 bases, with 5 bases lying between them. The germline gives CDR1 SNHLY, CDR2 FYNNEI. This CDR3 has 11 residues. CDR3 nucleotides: TGTGCCAGCAGTAACAACTACGAGCAGTACTTC. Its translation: CASSNNYEQYF.

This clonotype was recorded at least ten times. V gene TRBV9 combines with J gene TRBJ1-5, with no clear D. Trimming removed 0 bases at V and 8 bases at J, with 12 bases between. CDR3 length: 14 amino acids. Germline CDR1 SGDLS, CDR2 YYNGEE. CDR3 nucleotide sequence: TGTGCCAGCAGCGTAGATGGTGTTGGGGAGCCCCAGCATTTT. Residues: CASSVDGVGEPQHF.

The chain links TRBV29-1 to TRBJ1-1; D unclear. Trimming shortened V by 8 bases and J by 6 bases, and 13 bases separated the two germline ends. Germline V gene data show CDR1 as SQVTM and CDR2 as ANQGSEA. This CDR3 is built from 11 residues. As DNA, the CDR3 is TGCAGCAGGGTGGGAGGTTCTGAAGCTTTCTTT. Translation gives CSRVGGSEAFF. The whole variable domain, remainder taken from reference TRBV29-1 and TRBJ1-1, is SAVISQKPSRDICQRGTSLTIQCQVDSQVTMMFWYRQQPGQSLTLIATANQGSEATYESGFVIDKFPISRPNLTFSTLTVSNMSPEDSSIYLCSRVGGSEAFFGQGTRLTVV.

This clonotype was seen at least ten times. DNA for the CDR3: TGTGCCAGCAGCTTTGGACAGGGGATGAACACTGAAGCTTTCTTT. The encoded protein is CASSFGQGMNTEAFF. The rearrangement joins TRBV14 to TRBJ1-1; 9 nucleotides match TRBD1. V shed 5 bases, J shed 0 bases, and the junction held 4 bases outside the gene matches. This CDR3 comprises 15 residues. Germline V gene lookup returns CDR1 SGHDN and CDR2 FVKESK. The entire variable domain, with the rest obtained from reference TRBV14 and TRBJ1-1, is as follows: EAGVTQFPSHSVIEKGQTVTLRCDPISGHDNLYWYRRVMGKEIKFLLHFVKESKQDESGMPNNRFLAERTGGTYSTLKVQPAELEDSGVYFCASSFGQGMNTEAFFGQGTRLTVV.

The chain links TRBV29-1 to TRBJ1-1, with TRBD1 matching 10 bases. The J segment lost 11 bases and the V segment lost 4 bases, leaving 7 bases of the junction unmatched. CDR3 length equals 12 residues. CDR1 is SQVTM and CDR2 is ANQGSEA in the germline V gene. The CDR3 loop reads CSVGTGGLGAFF. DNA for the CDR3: TGCAGCGTTGGGACAGGGGGGCTTGGCGCTTTCTTT. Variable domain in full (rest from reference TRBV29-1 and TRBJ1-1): SAVISQKPSRDICQRGTSLTIQCQVDSQVTMMFWYRQQPGQSLTLIATANQGSEATYESGFVIDKFPISRPNLTFSTLTVSNMSPEDSSIYLCSVGTGGLGAFFGQGTRLTVV.

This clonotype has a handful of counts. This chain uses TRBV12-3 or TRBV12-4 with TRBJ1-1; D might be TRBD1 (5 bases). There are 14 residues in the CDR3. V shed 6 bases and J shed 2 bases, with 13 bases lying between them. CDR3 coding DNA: TGTGCCAGCAGACCACCACGGGGCAACACTGAAGCTTTCTTT. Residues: CASRPPRGNTEAFF.

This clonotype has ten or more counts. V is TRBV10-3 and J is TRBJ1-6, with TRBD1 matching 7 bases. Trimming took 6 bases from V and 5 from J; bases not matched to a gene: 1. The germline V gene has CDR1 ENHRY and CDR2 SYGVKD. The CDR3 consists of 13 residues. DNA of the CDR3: TGTGCCATCAGAGGGACAGATAATTCACCCCTCCACTTT. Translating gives CAIRGTDNSPLHF.

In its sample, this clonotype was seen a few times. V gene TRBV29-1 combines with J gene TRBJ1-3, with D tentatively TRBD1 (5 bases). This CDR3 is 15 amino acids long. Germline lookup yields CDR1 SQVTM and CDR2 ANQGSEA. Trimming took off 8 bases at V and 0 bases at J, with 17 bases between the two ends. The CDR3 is CSFSRGTSSGNTIYF. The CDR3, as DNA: TGCAGCTTCTCTAGGGGAACGAGCTCTGGAAACACCATATATTTT. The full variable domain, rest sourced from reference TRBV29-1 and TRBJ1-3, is SAVISQKPSRDICQRGTSLTIQCQVDSQVTMMFWYRQQPGQSLTLIATANQGSEATYESGFVIDKFPISRPNLTFSTLTVSNMSPEDSSIYLCSFSRGTSSGNTIYFGEGSWLTVV.

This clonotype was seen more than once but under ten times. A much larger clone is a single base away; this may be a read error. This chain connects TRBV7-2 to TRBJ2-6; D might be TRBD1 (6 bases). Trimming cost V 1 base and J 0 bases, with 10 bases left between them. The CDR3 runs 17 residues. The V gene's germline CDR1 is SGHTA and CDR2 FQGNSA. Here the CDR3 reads CASSLGQVLSGANVLTF. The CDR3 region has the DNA TGTGCCAGCAGCTTAGGACAGGTCCTCTCTGGGGCCAACGTCCTGACTTTC.

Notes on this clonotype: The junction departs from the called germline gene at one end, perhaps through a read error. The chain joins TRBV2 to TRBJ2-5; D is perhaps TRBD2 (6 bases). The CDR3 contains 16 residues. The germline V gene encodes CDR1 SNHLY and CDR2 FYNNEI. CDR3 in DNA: TGTGCCAGCAGTAAAGCTACCGGGAGTCCTCAAGAGACCCAGTACTTC. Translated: CASSKATGSPQETQYF.